This section outlines one T cell receptor beta chain sequence together with its context. Its antigen is unknown. Other nucleotide sequences from this sample produce the same CDR3. The data were taken from a study of cytomegalovirus exposure and HLA in healthy donors. Findings of the study overall: Cytomegalovirus association was assigned to under 200 TCR beta chains.

Use of 60 Vbeta and 13 Jbeta primers characterized the PCR. Repertoires were generated with immunoSEQ multiplex PCR, while TCRdb's copy carries only in-frame clones and drops some. The sample contains some 130,000 clones, approximately 71% of which appear only once. CDR1 and CDR2 (germline): GTSNPN, SVGIG (reference sequence). CDR3 length: 11 residues. V was shortened by 0 bases and J by 4 bases, with 3 bases between the two germline ends. Sequencing was done on a sample of PBMCs. The chain employs TRBV30 and TRBJ2-5; D gene uncertain. The sequence was obtained from a young man in good health and CMV-seronegative. CDR3 in DNA: TGTGCCTGGAGTGTACTAGAGACCCAGTACTTC. This translates into CAWSVLETQYF.